The clone carrying this TCR beta chain was seen many times. As yet, its antigen is unknown. The data derive from a study of T cell clonality in common variable immunodeficiency. Study findings and constraints: What drives increased CVID clonality needs T cell subpopulation sequencing.

Control and CVID samples contributed equal amounts of genomic DNA. Profiling relied on immunoSEQ multiplex PCR, and the TCRdb table lists in-frame clones only, not all of them. This repertoire holds about 52,000 clones, and none appear only once. The receptor comes from a person between 18 and 75 years old in good health. Sequencing was done on a sample of peripheral blood mononuclear cells.

The CDR3 here is CASSMRQGGETNEKLFF. The sequenced part of the CDR3 DNA is TGTGCCAGTAGTATGAGACAGGGCGGTGAAACTAATGAAAAA. This chain links TRBV19 with TRBJ1-4; 7 bases map to TRBD1. The read is 3 residues too short to cover the CDR3 end, so that end is filled in from the germline J gene. With 3 bases clipped from V and 1 base from J, the junction kept 8 bases outside the gene matches. CDR1 and CDR2 (germline): LNHDA, SQIVND (reference sequence). The CDR3 has 17 amino acids.